The rows below give T cell receptor beta chains drawn from one sample of a study of cytomegalovirus exposure and HLA in healthy donors. Some clones are missing from TCRdb's copy, which holds only in-frame ones; the method was immunoSEQ multiplex PCR. The sample contains 150,000 to 200,000 clones, 80% to 85% of which appear only once. Sequencing input: PBMCs. The origin of the receptors is a boy aged 5 to 17 in good health and CMV-seronegative. Each CDR3 is given with its conserved first and last residue. D genes are given only for firm matches. For some rows the clone size is stated as once, few or many, or as a class when expanded; others skip it.

clone_size j_call d_call v_call cdr3_aa cdr3_nt
- TRBJ1-2 - TRBV2 CASRRQAYGYTF TGTGCCAGCAGACGACAGGCATATGGCTACACCTTC
- TRBJ2-7 TRBD1 TRBV7-2 CASTPGQGTYEQYF TGTGCCAGCACCCCGGGACAGGGTACCTACGAGCAGTACTTC
- TRBJ2-7 - TRBV6-1 CASKIFRVLSYEQYF TGTGCCAGCAAAATTTTCCGGGTCCTATCCTACGAGCAGTACTTC
- TRBJ1-1 - TRBV19 CASSIAGPRGTEAFF TGTGCCAGTAGTATAGCTGGGCCCAGGGGCACTGAAGCTTTCTTT
- TRBJ2-5 - TRBV7-2 CASSLGGVMETQYF TGTGCCAGCAGCTTAGGGGGGGTGATGGAGACCCAGTACTTC
- TRBJ1-4 - TRBV28 CASSHNRVVKLFF TGTGCCAGCAGCCATAACAGGGTCGTAAAACTGTTTTTT
- TRBJ1-6 - TRBV7-6 CASRLRDPNSPLHF TGTGCCAGCAGGTTGAGAGATCCAAATTCACCCCTCCACTTT
- TRBJ2-7 - TRBV5-6 CASSLDRSYEQYF TGTGCCAGCAGCTTGGACAGGTCCTACGAGCAGTACTTC
- TRBJ1-1 - TRBV19 CASSSGKNTEAFF TGTGCCAGTAGTAGCGGGAAGAACACTGAAGCTTTCTTT
- TRBJ2-3 TRBD2 TRBV13 CASSFWRGSDSDTQYF TGTGCCAGCAGCTTCTGGCGGGGGAGTGACTCAGATACGCAGTATTTT
- TRBJ1-6 - TRBV9 CASSVKPSVHRVNSPLHF TGTGCCAGCAGCGTAAAACCTTCCGTGCACAGGGTGAATTCACCCCTCCACTTT
- TRBJ2-7 - TRBV2 CASSTYDYEQYF TGTGCCAGCAGTACATATGACTACGAGCAGTACTTC
- TRBJ2-7 - TRBV5-1 CASSPQTIFHHEQYF TGCGCCAGCAGCCCACAGACTATTTTTCACCACGAGCAGTACTTC
- TRBJ1-4 - TRBV4-1 CASSQISGQVEKLFF TGCGCCAGCAGCCAAATCTCGGGACAAGTAGAAAAACTGTTTTTT
- TRBJ2-3 TRBD1 TRBV10-3 CAIKGADPSTDTQYF TGTGCCATCAAGGGGGCTGACCCTAGCACAGATACGCAGTATTTT
- TRBJ2-7 - TRBV4-1 CASSQQGSYEQYF TGCGCCAGCAGCCAGCAGGGTTCCTACGAGCAGTACTTC
many TRBJ1-2 TRBD1 TRBV5-6 CASRPVGQGANYGYTF TGTGCCAGCAGACCTGTTGGACAGGGGGCGAACTATGGCTACACCTTC
once TRBJ2-2 - TRBV18 CASSPWRRTNTGELFF TGTGCCAGCTCACCATGGAGACGAACGAACACCGGGGAGCTGTTTTTT
- TRBJ1-3 - TRBV28 CASSKKGAGAGNTIYF TGTGCCAGCAGCAAAAAAGGGGCAGGGGCTGGAAACACCATATATTTT
- TRBJ1-3 - TRBV9 CASSVTGTGNTIYF TGTGCCAGCAGCGTAACAGGAACTGGAAACACCATATATTTT
- TRBJ2-2 - TRBV5-1 CASSLALGNSVPGELFF TGCGCCAGCAGCTTGGCCTTGGGCAATTCGGTGCCCGGGGAGCTGTTTTTT
- TRBJ1-1 - TRBV5-6 CASSPPGTGGVTEAFF TGTGCCAGCAGCCCCCCCGGCACGGGAGGGGTCACTGAAGCTTTCTTT
- TRBJ1-1 - TRBV5-6 CASSPRGGRTEAFF TGTGCCAGCAGCCCCCGGGGGGGCCGGACTGAAGCTTTCTTT
- TRBJ2-1 TRBD2 TRBV29-1 CSVGRLAAYNEQFF TGCAGCGTAGGTCGCCTAGCGGCCTACAATGAGCAGTTCTTC
- TRBJ1-1 - TRBV6-5 CASSTTTMNTEAFF TGTGCCAGCAGTACGACAACCATGAACACTGAAGCTTTCTTT
once TRBJ1-4 TRBD1 TRBV27 CASSDRGINEKLFF TGTGCCAGCAGCGACAGGGGGATAAATGAAAAACTGTTTTTT
- TRBJ2-7 TRBD2 TRBV4-2 CASSQERASGYYEQYF TGTGCCAGCAGCCAAGAGAGGGCTAGCGGCTACTACGAGCAGTACTTC
- TRBJ1-5 - TRBV10-3 CAISHRDRSYQPQHF TGTGCCATCAGCCACCGAGACAGGTCTTATCAGCCCCAGCATTTT
- TRBJ2-7 - TRBV6-1 CASTPSSSYEQYF TGTGCCAGCACCCCTAGTAGCTCCTACGAGCAGTACTTC
- TRBJ1-2 - TRBV6-1 CASSEQGSYGYTF TGTGCCAGCAGTGAACAGGGGAGCTATGGCTACACCTTC
- TRBJ2-5 - TRBV19 CASSMHREETQYF TGTGCCAGTAGTATGCACAGGGAGGAGACCCAGTACTTC
once TRBJ2-2 - TRBV7-3 CASSLRGGELFF TGTGCCAGCAGCTTACGAGGCGGGGAGCTGTTTTTT
once TRBJ2-7 TRBD1 TRBV5-1 CASSLGQGASYEQYF TGCGCCAGCAGCTTGGGACAGGGGGCTTCCTACGAGCAGTACTTC
- TRBJ1-1 - TRBV11-2 CASRKWDTLNTEAFF TGTGCCAGCAGAAAATGGGACACGTTGAACACTGAAGCTTTCTTT
- TRBJ2-7 TRBD1 TRBV10-3 CAITDRGHEQYF TGTGCCATCACCGACAGGGGGCACGAGCAGTACTTC
- TRBJ1-2 - TRBV4-3 CASSQDLTVDGYTF TGCGCCAGCAGCCAAGATCTGACAGTAGATGGCTACACCTTC
- TRBJ2-5 - TRBV5-1 CASSGTRQETQYF TGCGCCAGCAGCGGCACTAGGCAAGAGACCCAGTACTTC